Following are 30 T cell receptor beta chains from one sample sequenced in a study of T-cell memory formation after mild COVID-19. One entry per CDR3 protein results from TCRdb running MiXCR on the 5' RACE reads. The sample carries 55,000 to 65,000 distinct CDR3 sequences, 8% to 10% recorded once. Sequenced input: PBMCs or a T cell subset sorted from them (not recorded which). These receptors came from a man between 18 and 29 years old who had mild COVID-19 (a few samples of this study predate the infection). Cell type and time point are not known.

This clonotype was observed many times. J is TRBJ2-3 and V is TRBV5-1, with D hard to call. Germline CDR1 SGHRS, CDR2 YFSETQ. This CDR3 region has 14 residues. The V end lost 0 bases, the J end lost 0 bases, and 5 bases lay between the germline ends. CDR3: CASSLGASTDTQYF. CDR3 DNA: TGCGCCAGCAGCTTGGGAGCTAGCACAGATACGCAGTATTTT.

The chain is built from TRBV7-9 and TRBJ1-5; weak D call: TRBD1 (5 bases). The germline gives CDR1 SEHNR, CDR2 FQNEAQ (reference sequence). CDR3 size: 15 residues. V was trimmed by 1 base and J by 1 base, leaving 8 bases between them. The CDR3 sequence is CASSLEAGSNQPQHF. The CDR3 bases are TGTGCCAGCAGCTTAGAAGCAGGGAGCAATCAGCCCCAGCATTTT.

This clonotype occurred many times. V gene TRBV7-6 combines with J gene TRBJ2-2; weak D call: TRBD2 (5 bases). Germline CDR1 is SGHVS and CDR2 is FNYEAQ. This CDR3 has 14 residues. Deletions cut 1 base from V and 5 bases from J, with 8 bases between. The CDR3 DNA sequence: TGTGCCAGCAGCTTAGTCGGGGAAACCGGGGAGCTGTTTTTT. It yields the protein CASSLVGETGELFF.

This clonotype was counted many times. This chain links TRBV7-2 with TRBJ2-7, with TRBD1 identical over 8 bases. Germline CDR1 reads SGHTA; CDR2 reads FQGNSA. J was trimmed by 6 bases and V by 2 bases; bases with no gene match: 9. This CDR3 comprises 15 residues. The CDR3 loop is CASSLQGASRVEQYF. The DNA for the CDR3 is TGTGCCAGCAGCTTACAGGGGGCCTCTAGGGTCGAGCAGTACTTC.

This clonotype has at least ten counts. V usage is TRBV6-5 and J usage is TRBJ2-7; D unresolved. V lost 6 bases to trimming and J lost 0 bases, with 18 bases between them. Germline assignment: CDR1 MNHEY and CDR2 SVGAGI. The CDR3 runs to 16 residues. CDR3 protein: CASSPLGRVGSYEQYF. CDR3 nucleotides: TGTGCCAGCAGCCCACTGGGCCGGGTAGGCTCCTACGAGCAGTACTTC.

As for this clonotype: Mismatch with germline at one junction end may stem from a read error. The CDR3 DNA follows: TGTGCCAGCAGTTTATGGACAGACACGCAGTATTTT. Its translation: CASSLWTDTQYF. The chain combines TRBV12-3 or TRBV12-4 with TRBJ2-3, with D possibly being TRBD1 (6 bases). This CDR3 region has 12 residues.

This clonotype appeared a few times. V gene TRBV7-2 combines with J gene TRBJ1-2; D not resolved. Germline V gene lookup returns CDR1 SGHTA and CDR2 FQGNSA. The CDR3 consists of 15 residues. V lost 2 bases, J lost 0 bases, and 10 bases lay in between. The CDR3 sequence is CASSLPDGANYGYTF. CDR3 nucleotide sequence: TGTGCCAGCAGCTTACCGGACGGAGCTAACTATGGCTACACCTTC.

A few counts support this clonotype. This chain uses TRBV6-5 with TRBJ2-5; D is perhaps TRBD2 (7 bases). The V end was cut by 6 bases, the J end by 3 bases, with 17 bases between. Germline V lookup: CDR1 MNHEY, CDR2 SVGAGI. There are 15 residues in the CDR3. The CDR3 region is CASSPAGAGEETQYF. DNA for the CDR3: TGTGCCAGCAGCCCTGCGGGGGCGGGGGAAGAGACCCAGTACTTC.

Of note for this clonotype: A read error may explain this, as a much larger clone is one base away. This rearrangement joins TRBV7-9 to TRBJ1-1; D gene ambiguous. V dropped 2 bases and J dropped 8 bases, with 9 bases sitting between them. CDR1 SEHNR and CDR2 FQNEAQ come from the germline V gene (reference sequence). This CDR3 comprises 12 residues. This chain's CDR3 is CASSLNSVEAFF. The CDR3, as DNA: TGTGCCAGCAGCTTAAACAGTGTAGAAGCTTTCTTT. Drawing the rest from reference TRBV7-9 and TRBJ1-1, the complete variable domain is DTGVSQNPRHKITKRGQNVTFRCDPISEHNRLYWYRQTLGQGPEFLTYFQNEAQLEKSRLLSDRFSAERPKGSFSTLEIQRTEQGDSAMYLCASSLNSVEAFFGQGTRLTVV.

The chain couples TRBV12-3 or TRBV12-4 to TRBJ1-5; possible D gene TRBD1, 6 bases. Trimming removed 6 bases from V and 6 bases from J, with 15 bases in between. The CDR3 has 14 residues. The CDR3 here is CASSLTGTSQPQHF. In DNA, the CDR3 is TGTGCCAGCAGCCTGACAGGCACCAGTCAGCCCCAGCATTTT.

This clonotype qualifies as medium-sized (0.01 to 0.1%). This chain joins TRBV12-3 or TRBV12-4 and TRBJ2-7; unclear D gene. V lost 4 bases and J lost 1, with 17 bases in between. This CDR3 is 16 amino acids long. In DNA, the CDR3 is TGTGCCAGCAGTTCGCCCCACATCGATGGATCCTACGAGCAGTACTTC. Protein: CASSSPHIDGSYEQYF.

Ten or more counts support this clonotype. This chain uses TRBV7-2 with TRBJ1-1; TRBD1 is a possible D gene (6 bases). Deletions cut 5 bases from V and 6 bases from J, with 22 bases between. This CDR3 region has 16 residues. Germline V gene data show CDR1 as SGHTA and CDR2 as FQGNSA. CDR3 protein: CASSRSRGASLAEAFF. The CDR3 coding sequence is TGTGCCAGCAGCCGCTCCCGGGGGGCTTCTTTGGCTGAAGCTTTCTTT.

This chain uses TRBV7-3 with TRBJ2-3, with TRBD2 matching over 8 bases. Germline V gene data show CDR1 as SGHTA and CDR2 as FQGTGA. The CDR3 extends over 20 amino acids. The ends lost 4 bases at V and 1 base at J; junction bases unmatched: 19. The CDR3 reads CASSYPYDGGVLMGTDTQYF. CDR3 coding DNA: TGTGCCAGCAGCTACCCCTATGACGGGGGGGTTTTAATGGGCACAGATACGCAGTATTTT.

CDR3 sequence reads: CASEAGKETQYF. DNA of the CDR3: TGTGCCAGCGAGGCTGGGAAAGAGACCCAGTACTTC. V is TRBV2 and J is TRBJ2-5; D not resolved. The V and J ends lost 8 bases and 3 bases respectively, with 10 bases between them. In germline, CDR1 is SNHLY, CDR2 FYNNEI. This CDR3 is built from 12 residues.

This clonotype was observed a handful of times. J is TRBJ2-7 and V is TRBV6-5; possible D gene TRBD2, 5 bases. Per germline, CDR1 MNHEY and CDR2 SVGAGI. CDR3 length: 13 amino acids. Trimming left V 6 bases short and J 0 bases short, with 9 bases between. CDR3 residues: CASRRASSYEQYF. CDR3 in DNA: TGTGCCAGCAGGCGGGCCAGCTCCTACGAGCAGTACTTC.

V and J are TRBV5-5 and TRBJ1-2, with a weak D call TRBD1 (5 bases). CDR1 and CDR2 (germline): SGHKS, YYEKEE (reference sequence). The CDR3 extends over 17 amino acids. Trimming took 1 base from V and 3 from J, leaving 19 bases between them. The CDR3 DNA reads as TGTGCCAGCAGCTTGACCCCCGGGACCACAAATCACTATGGCTACACCTTC. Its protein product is CASSLTPGTTNHYGYTF.

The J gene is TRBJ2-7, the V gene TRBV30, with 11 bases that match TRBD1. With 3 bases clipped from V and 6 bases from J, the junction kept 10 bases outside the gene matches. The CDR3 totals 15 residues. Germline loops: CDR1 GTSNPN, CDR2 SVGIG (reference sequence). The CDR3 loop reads CAWRPGTGGFGEQYF. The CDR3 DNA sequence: TGTGCCTGGAGGCCCGGGACAGGGGGGTTTGGCGAGCAGTACTTC.

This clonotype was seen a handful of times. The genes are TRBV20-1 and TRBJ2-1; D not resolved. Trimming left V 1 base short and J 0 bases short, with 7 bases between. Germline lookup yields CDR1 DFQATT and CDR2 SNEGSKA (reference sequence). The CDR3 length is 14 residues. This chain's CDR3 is CSARGYRSYNEQFF. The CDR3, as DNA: TGCAGTGCTAGAGGATACCGCTCCTACAATGAGCAGTTCTTC.

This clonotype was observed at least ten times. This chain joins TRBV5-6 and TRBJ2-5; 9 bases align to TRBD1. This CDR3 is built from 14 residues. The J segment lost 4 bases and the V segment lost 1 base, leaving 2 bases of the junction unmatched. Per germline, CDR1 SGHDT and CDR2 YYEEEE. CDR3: CASSLRTGVETQYF. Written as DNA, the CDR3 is TGTGCCAGCAGCTTGCGGACAGGGGTAGAGACCCAGTACTTC.

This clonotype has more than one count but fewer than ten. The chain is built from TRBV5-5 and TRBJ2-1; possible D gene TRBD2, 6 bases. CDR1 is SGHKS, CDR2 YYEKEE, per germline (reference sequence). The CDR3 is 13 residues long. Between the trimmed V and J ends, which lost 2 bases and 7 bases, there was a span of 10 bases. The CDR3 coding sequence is TGTGCCAGCAGCTTAGGGACTTCAAATGAGCAGTTCTTC. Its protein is CASSLGTSNEQFF.

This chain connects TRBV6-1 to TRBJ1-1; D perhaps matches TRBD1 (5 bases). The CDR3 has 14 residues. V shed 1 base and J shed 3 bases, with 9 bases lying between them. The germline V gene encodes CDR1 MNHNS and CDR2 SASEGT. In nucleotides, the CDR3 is TGTGCCAGCAGTGAAGGGTCGGGGGACACTGAAGCTTTCTTT. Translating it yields CASSEGSGDTEAFF.

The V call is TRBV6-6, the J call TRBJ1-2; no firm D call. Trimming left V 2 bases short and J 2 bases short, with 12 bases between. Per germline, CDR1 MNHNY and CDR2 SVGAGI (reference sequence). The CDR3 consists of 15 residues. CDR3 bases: TGTGCCAGCAGTTACAGCGGGGATGGAAACTATGGCTACACCTTC. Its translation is CASSYSGDGNYGYTF.

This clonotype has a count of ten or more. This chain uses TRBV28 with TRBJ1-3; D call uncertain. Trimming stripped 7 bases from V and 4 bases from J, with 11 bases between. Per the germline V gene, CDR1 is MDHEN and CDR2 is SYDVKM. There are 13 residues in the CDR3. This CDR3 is CASTFSVGNTIYF. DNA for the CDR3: TGTGCCAGCACCTTTTCGGTGGGAAACACCATATATTTT.

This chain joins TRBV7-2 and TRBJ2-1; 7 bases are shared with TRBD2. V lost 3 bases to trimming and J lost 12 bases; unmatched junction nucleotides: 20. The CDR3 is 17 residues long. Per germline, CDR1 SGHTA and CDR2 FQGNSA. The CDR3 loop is CASSFLQWRGRIGWQFF. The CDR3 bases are TGTGCCAGCAGCTTTTTACAGTGGCGGGGGAGAATCGGGTGGCAGTTCTTC.

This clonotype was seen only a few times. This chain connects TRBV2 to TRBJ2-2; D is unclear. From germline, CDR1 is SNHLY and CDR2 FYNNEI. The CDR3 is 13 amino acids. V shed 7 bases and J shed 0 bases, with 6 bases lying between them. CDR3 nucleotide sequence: TGTGCCAGCAACCCCACGAACACCGGGGAGCTGTTTTTT. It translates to CASNPTNTGELFF.

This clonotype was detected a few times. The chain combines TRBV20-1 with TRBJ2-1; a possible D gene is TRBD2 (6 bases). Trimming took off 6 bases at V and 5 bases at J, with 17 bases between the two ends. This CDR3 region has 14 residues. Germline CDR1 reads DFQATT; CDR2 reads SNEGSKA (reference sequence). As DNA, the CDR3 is TGCAGTGCCCCTCTCCCAGGGAGGAACAATGAGCAGTTCTTC. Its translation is CSAPLPGRNNEQFF.

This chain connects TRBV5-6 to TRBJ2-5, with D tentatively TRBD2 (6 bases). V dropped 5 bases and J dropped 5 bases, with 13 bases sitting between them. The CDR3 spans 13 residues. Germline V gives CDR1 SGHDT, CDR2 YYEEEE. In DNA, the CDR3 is TGTGCCAGCAGGGCGGGACCTCACGAGACCCAGTACTTC. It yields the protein CASRAGPHETQYF.

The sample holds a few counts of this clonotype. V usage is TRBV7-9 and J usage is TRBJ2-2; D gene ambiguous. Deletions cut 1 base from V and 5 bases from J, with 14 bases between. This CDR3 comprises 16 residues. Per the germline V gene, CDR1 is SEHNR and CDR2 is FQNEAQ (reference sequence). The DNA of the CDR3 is TGTGCCAGCAGCTTAGTGGCAGCATCTGCGACCGGGGAGCTGTTTTTT. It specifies CASSLVAASATGELFF.

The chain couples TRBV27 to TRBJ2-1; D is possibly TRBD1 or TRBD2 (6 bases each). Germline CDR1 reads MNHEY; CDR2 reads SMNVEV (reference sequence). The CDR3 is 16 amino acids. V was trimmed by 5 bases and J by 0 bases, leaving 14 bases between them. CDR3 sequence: CASSPWGASSYNEQFF. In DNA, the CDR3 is TGTGCCAGCAGTCCGTGGGGGGCGAGCTCCTACAATGAGCAGTTCTTC.

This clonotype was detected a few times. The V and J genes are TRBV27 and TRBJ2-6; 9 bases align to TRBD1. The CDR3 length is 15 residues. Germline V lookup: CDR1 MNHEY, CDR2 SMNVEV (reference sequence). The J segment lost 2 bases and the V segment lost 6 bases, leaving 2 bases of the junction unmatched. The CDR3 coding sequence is TGTGCCAGCAGACGGGACAGGGCTGGGGCCAACGTCCTGACTTTC. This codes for CASRRDRAGANVLTF.